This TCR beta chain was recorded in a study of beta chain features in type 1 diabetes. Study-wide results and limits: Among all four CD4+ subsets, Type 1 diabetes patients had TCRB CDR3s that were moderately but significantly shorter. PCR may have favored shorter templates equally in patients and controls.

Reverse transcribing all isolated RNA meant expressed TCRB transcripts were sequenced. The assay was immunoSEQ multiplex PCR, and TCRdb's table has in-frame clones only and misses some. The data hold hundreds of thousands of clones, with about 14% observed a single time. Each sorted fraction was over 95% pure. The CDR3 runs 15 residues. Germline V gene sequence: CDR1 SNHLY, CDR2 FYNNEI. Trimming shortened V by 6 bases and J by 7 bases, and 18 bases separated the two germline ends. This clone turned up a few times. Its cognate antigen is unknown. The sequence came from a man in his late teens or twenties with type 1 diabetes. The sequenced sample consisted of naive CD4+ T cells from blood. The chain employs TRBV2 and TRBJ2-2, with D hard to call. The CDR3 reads CASRKMGSSSGELFF. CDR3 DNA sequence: TGTGCCAGCAGGAAGATGGGCTCGTCCAGCGGGGAGCTGTTTTTT.